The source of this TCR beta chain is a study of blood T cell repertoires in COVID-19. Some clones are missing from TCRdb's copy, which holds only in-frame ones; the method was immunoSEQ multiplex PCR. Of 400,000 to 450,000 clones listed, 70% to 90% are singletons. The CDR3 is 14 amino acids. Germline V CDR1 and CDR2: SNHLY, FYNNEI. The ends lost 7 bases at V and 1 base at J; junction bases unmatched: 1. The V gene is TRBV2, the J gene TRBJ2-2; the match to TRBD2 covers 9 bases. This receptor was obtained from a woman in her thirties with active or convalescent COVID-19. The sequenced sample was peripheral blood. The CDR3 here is CASIAGENTGELFF. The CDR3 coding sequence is TGTGCCAGCATAGCGGGGGAGAACACCGGGGAGCTGTTTTTT.